A single sample gave rise to the 14 T cell receptor beta chains below, sequenced in a study of T cell responses to AZD1222 COVID-19 vaccine. Assay: immunoSEQ multiplex PCR; the TCRdb copy retains only in-frame clones and omits some. The sample holds about 55,000 clones, around 89% seen once. This specimen was peripheral blood, taken on day 0 of AZD1222 vaccination. The source of these receptors is an adult in good health.

The rearrangement links TRBV28 to TRBJ1-5; D may be TRBD1 (5 bases). The CDR3 length is 17 residues. V was clipped by 3 bases and J by 0 bases, with 15 bases between them. The germline V gene encodes CDR1 MDHEN and CDR2 SYDVKM. In DNA, the CDR3 is TGTGCCAGCAGTTTCGGGACGGCTCCTAATAGCAATCAGCCCCAGCATTTT. Protein sequence: CASSFGTAPNSNQPQHF.

The chain uses TRBV5-1 and TRBJ2-1; 9 positions agree with TRBD1. Germline loops: CDR1 SGHRS, CDR2 YFSETQ. The CDR3 is made up of 15 amino acids. Losses at the gene ends were 3 bases for V and 0 bases for J; bases not matched to a gene: 1. The CDR3 sequence is CASSSTGGSYNEQFF. CDR3 DNA: TGCGCCAGCAGCTCGACAGGGGGCTCCTACAATGAGCAGTTCTTC.

J is TRBJ2-7 and V is TRBV6-5; D is perhaps TRBD2 (5 bases). This CDR3 comprises 13 residues. Germline CDR1 reads MNHEY; CDR2 reads SVGAGI. Trimming removed 7 bases at V and 3 bases at J, with 13 bases between. CDR3 nucleotide sequence: TGTGCCAGCACCCGAGGGCCTTTCTACGAGCAGTACTTC. Encoded protein: CASTRGPFYEQYF.

V is TRBV6-5 and J is TRBJ1-4, with a tentative D call TRBD1 (5 bases). Germline CDR1 MNHEY, CDR2 SVGAGI. V was pared by 6 bases and J by 5 bases, with 16 bases between. The CDR3 covers 15 residues. CDR3 nucleotides: TGTGCCAGCAGACCCTCGACAGCCCTAAATGAAAAACTGTTTTTT. This gives the protein CASRPSTALNEKLFF.

The chain links TRBV6-5 to TRBJ2-7, with D unclear. This CDR3 is built from 11 residues. Germline V lookup: CDR1 MNHEY, CDR2 SVGAGI. Trimming removed 5 bases at V and 6 bases at J, with 8 bases between. The CDR3 protein is CASSTPGEQYF. Written as DNA, the CDR3 is TGTGCCAGCAGTACCCCTGGCGAGCAGTACTTC.

The rearrangement uses TRBV5-4 and TRBJ1-2; D ambiguous. The CDR3 covers 13 residues. V was pared by 7 bases and J by 7 bases, with 17 bases between. Germline V gene lookup returns CDR1 SGHNT and CDR2 YYREEE (reference sequence). The CDR3 DNA is TGTGCCAGCTGGGCCGACGACTGGGGTGGCTACACCTTC. The encoded protein is CASWADDWGGYTF.

J is TRBJ2-4 and V is TRBV5-5, with 10 nucleotides matching TRBD2. The ends lost 3 bases at V and 6 bases at J; junction bases unmatched: 0. This CDR3 contains 13 residues. CDR1 SGHKS and CDR2 YYEKEE come from the germline V gene (reference sequence). Here the CDR3 reads CASSWTSGNIQYF. CDR3 nucleotides: TGTGCCAGCAGCTGGACTAGCGGAAACATTCAGTACTTC.

The chain joins TRBV28 to TRBJ2-1; 11 bases fit TRBD2. CDR3 length: 16 amino acids. The ends lost 1 base at V and 3 bases at J; junction bases unmatched: 2. The germline gives CDR1 MDHEN, CDR2 SYDVKM. The CDR3 region is CASSLFTSGSYNEQFF. The CDR3 DNA follows: TGTGCCAGCAGTTTATTTACTAGCGGGAGCTACAATGAGCAGTTCTTC.

This chain uses TRBV29-1 with TRBJ1-5, with D uncertain. Trimming shortened V by 4 bases and J by 1 base, and 5 bases separated the two germline ends. Germline-derived CDR1 and CDR2 are SQVTM and ANQGSEA. The CDR3 loop spans 12 amino acids. CDR3 region: CSVAESNQPQHF. DNA for the CDR3: TGCAGCGTTGCGGAGAGCAATCAGCCCCAGCATTTT.

The chain couples TRBV10-3 to TRBJ1-3; weak D call: TRBD1 (5 bases). Germline V gives CDR1 ENHRY, CDR2 SYGVKD. CDR3 length: 14 amino acids. The V and J ends lost 6 bases and 3 bases respectively, with 12 bases between them. Here the CDR3 reads CAISPGGDGNTIYF. CDR3 sequence (DNA): TGTGCCATCAGCCCGGGGGGAGATGGAAACACCATATATTTT.

The chain is built from TRBV19 and TRBJ1-2; D perhaps matches TRBD1 (5 bases). Germline CDR1 and CDR2: LNHDA and SQIVND (reference sequence). Trimming shortened V by 5 bases and J by 2 bases, and 18 bases separated the two germline ends. The CDR3 runs 16 residues. The CDR3 protein is CASSLLPGTVNYGYTF. CDR3 in DNA: TGTGCCAGTAGTCTTCTCCCCGGGACTGTCAACTATGGCTACACCTTC.

The chain uses TRBV6-5 and TRBJ1-2; possibly TRBD1 for D (5 bases). Germline V gene lookup returns CDR1 MNHEY and CDR2 SVGAGI. V was clipped by 7 bases and J by 5 bases, with 14 bases between them. The CDR3 has 13 amino acids. The CDR3 is CASTQGFSYGYTF. The CDR3, as DNA: TGTGCCAGCACCCAGGGCTTTTCTTATGGCTACACCTTC.

In nucleotides, the CDR3 is TGTGCCAGCAGTCCGCGGACAGGGGACACTGAAGCTTTCTTT. It is translated as CASSPRTGDTEAFF. This chain connects TRBV2 to TRBJ1-1; 9 bases agree with TRBD1. CDR1 is SNHLY, CDR2 FYNNEI, per germline. The V and J ends lost 5 bases and 3 bases, in that order; junction bases with no gene match: 4. There are 14 residues in the CDR3.

The chain recombines TRBV19 with TRBJ1-2; D possibly corresponds to TRBD1 (5 bases). Germline CDR1 LNHDA, CDR2 SQIVND (reference sequence). Trimming left V 3 bases short and J 6 bases short, with 20 bases between. The CDR3 extends over 16 amino acids. CDR3: CASSMGRMGYGDGYTF. The CDR3 coding sequence is TGTGCCAGTAGTATGGGGCGGATGGGTTATGGAGATGGCTACACCTTC.